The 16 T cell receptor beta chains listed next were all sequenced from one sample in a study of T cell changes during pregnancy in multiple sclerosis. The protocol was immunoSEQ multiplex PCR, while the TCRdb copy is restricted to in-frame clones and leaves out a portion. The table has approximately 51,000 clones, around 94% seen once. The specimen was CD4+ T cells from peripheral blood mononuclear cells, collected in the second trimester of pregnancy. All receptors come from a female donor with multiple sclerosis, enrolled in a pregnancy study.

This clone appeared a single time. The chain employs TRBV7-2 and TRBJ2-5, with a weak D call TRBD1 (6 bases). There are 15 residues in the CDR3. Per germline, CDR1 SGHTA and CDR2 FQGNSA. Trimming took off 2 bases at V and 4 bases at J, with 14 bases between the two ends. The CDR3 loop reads CASSLPPRGRETQYF. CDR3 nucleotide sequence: TGTGCCAGCAGCTTACCCCCCAGGGGCAGAGAGACCCAGTACTTC.

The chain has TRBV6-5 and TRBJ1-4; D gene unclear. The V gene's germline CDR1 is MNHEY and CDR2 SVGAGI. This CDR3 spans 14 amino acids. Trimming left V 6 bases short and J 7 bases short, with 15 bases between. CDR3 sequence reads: CASRSREWSEKLFF. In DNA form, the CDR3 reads TGTGCCAGCAGGAGCCGGGAGTGGAGTGAAAAACTGTTTTTT.

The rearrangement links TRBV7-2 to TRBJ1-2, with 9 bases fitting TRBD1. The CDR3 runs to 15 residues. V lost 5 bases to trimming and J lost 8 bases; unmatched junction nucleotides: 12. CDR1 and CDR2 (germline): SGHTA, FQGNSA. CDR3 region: CASSPPGQGIWGYTF. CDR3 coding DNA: TGTGCCAGCAGCCCACCGGGACAGGGCATTTGGGGCTACACCTTC.

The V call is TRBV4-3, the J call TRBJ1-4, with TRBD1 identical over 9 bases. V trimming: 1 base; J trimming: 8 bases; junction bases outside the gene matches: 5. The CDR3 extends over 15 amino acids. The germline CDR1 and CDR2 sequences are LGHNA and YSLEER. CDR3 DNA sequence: TGCGCCAGCAGCCAAGGAACAGGGGGCAGGGAAAAACTGTTTTTT. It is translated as CASSQGTGGREKLFF.

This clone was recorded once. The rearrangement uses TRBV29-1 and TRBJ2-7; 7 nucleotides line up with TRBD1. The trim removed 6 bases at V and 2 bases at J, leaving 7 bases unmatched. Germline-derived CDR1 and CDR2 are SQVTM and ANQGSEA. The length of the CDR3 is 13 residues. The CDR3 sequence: CSVGRDSAYEQYF. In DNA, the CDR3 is TGCAGCGTCGGCCGGGACAGTGCCTACGAGCAGTACTTC.

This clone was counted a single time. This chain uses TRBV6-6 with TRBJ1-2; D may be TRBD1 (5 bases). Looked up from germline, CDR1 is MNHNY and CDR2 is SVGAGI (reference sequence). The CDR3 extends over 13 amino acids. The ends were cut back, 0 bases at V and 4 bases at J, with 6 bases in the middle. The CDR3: CASSYSGGYGYTF. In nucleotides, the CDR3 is TGTGCCAGCAGTTACTCGGGGGGCTATGGCTACACCTTC.

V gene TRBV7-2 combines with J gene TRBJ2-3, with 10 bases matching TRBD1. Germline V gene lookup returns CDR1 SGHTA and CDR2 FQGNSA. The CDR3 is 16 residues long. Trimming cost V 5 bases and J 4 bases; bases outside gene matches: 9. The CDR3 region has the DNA TGTGCCAGCAGCCCGAGGGACAGGGGTTTCGCAGATACGCAGTATTTT. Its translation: CASSPRDRGFADTQYF.

The CDR3 is CATSRDRTGNTEAFF. Here the CDR3 DNA reads TGTGCCACCAGCAGAGATAGGACAGGGAACACTGAAGCTTTCTTT. The chain links TRBV15 to TRBJ1-1, with 7 bases fitting TRBD1. Germline lookup yields CDR1 LNHNV and CDR2 YYDKDF (reference sequence). The CDR3 has 15 residues. J gave up 1 base and V 0 bases, and 2 bases lay outside the gene matches.

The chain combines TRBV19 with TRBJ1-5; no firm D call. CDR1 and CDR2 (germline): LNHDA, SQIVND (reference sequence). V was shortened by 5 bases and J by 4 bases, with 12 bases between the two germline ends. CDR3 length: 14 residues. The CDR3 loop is CASSATGVNQPQHF. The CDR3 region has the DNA TGTGCCAGTAGTGCCACGGGAGTTAATCAGCCCCAGCATTTT.

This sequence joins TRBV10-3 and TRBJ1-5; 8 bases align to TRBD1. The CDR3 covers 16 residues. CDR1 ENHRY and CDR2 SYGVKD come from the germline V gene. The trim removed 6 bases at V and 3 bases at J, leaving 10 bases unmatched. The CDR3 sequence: CAIRRTGQGANQPQHF. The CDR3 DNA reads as TGTGCCATCAGGAGGACCGGACAGGGCGCCAATCAGCCCCAGCATTTT.

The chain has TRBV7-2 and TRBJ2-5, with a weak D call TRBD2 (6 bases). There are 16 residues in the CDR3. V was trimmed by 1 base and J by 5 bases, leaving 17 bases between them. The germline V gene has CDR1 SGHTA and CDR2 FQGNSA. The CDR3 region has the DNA TGTGCCAGCAGCTTAGTGGTAGCGGTAGGTGGGGAGACCCAGTACTTC. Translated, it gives CASSLVVAVGGETQYF.

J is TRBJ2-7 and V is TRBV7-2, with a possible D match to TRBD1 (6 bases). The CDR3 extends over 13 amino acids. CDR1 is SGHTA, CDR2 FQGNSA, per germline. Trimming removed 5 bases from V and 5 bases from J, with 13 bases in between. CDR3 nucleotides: TGTGCCAGCAGCCTCGTGGCAGGGGACGAGCAGTACTTC. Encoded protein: CASSLVAGDEQYF.

The CDR3: CASSEGTGPKQFF. As DNA, the CDR3 is TGTGCCAGCAGTGAGGGGACTGGGCCAAAGCAGTTCTTC. The V call is TRBV6-1, the J call TRBJ2-1; D perhaps matches TRBD2 (6 bases). V shed 3 bases and J shed 11 bases, with 14 bases lying between them. This CDR3 has 13 amino acids. Looked up from germline, CDR1 is MNHNS and CDR2 is SASEGT.

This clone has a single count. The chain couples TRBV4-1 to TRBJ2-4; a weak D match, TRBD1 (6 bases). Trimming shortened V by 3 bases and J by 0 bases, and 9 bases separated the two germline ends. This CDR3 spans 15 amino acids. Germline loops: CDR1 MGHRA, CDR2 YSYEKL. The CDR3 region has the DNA TGCGCCAGCAGCCATGGGGGCTTAGCCAAAAACATTCAGTACTTC. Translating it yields CASSHGGLAKNIQYF.

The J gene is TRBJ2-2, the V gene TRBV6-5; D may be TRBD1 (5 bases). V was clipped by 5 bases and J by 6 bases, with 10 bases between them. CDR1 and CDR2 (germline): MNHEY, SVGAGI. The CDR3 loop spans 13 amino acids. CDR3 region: CASSRGRAGELFF. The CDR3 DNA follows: TGTGCCAGCAGTAGGGGTAGGGCCGGGGAGCTGTTTTTT.

The CDR3: CAWSGRTGGTEAFF. CDR3 bases: TGTGCCTGGAGTGGAAGGACAGGCGGCACTGAAGCTTTCTTT. This rearrangement joins TRBV30 to TRBJ1-1; 7 bases map to TRBD1. The CDR3 length is 14 residues. After removal of 1 base from V and 4 bases from J, the junction contained 6 bases not matched to a gene. The V gene's germline CDR1 is GTSNPN and CDR2 SVGIG (reference sequence).